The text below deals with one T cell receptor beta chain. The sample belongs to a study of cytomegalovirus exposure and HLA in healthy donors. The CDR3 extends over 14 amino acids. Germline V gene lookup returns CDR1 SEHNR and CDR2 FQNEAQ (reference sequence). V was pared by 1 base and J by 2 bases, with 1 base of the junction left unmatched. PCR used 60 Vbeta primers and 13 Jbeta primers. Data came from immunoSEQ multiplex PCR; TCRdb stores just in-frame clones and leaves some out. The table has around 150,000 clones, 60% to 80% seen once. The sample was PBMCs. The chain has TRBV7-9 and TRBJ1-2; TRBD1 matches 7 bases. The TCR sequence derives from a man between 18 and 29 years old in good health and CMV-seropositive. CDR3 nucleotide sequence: TGTGCCAGCAGCTTAGGGACAGGCAACTATGGCTACACCTTC. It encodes CASSLGTGNYGYTF. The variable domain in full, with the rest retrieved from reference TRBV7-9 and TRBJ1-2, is DTGVSQNPRHKITKRGQNVTFRCDPISEHNRLYWYRQTLGQGPEFLTYFQNEAQLEKSRLLSDRFSAERPKGSFSTLEIQRTEQGDSAMYLCASSLGTGNYGYTFGSGTRLTVV.